These T cell receptor beta chains were read from a single sample in a study of shared clonotypes between healthy human individuals. TCRdb's copy holds only in-frame clones and misses some; the assay was immunoSEQ multiplex PCR. The table has fewer than 850,000 clones, approximately 75% seen once. The sequenced material came from memory CD4+ T cells sorted from blood. The receptors originated from a woman in her 30s in good health. The CDR3 runs from the conserved cysteine through the conserved F or W. Fields, in order: J gene, clone size, V gene, D gene, CDR3 protein, CDR3 DNA. A D gene is named only where the DNA matches it firmly. Clone size is not always given. Where it is, it says once, few, many or a class for expanded clones.

J gene: TRBJ2-7
clone size: .
V gene: TRBV27
D gene: TRBD2
CDR3 protein: CASSFWGGRAYEQYF
CDR3 DNA: TGTGCCAGCAGTTTCTGGGGGGGTCGGGCCTACGAGCAGTACTTC

J gene: TRBJ2-2
clone size: .
V gene: TRBV19
D gene: .
CDR3 protein: CAIKGPTSAGELFF
CDR3 DNA: TGTGCCATAAAAGGCCCAACTTCGGCCGGGGAGCTGTTTTTT

J gene: TRBJ1-2
clone size: few
V gene: TRBV6-5
D gene: TRBD1
CDR3 protein: CASTKQGARGYTF
CDR3 DNA: TGTGCCAGCACCAAACAGGGGGCGCGTGGCTACACCTTC

J gene: TRBJ1-5
clone size: .
V gene: TRBV7-8
D gene: .
CDR3 protein: CASSLIWAGVSNQPQHF
CDR3 DNA: TGTGCCAGCAGCTTAATATGGGCAGGGGTTAGCAATCAGCCCCAGCATTTT

J gene: TRBJ1-5
clone size: many
V gene: TRBV7-8
D gene: TRBD1
CDR3 protein: CASSLSGGIQQPQHF
CDR3 DNA: TGTGCCAGCAGCTTATCAGGGGGGATACAGCAGCCCCAGCATTTT

J gene: TRBJ1-1
clone size: .
V gene: TRBV18
D gene: TRBD1
CDR3 protein: CASSPGRQGPSTEAFF
CDR3 DNA: TGTGCCAGCTCACCAGGAAGACAGGGACCGTCCACTGAAGCTTTCTTT

J gene: TRBJ2-2
clone size: .
V gene: TRBV19
D gene: .
CDR3 protein: CASKRDANTGELFF
CDR3 DNA: TGTGCCAGTAAACGGGATGCGAACACCGGGGAGCTGTTTTTT

J gene: TRBJ2-3
clone size: once
V gene: TRBV7-8
D gene: .
CDR3 protein: CASSPRRSTDTQYF
CDR3 DNA: TGTGCCAGCAGCCCCCGCCGTAGCACAGATACGCAGTATTTT

J gene: TRBJ1-2
clone size: .
V gene: TRBV6-6
D gene: TRBD1
CDR3 protein: CATRGISYGYTF
CDR3 DNA: TGTGCCACCAGGGGGATCAGCTATGGCTACACCTTC

J gene: TRBJ2-4
clone size: .
V gene: TRBV11-2
D gene: TRBD2
CDR3 protein: CASSFEVAGGGDIQYF
CDR3 DNA: TGTGCCAGCAGCTTTGAGGTAGCGGGAGGAGGAGACATTCAGTACTTC

J gene: TRBJ2-7
clone size: few
V gene: TRBV5-1
D gene: TRBD2
CDR3 protein: CASSWLAGVNYEQYF
CDR3 DNA: TGCGCCAGCAGCTGGTTAGCGGGTGTAAATTACGAGCAGTACTTC

J gene: TRBJ2-5
clone size: .
V gene: TRBV25-1
D gene: TRBD1
CDR3 protein: CASSAKPGTERQETQYF
CDR3 DNA: TGTGCCAGCAGTGCCAAGCCCGGGACAGAAAGACAAGAGACCCAGTACTTC

J gene: TRBJ1-1
clone size: .
V gene: TRBV6-6
D gene: .
CDR3 protein: CASSAGNTEAFF
CDR3 DNA: TGTGCCAGCAGTGCAGGGAACACTGAAGCTTTCTTT

J gene: TRBJ1-6
clone size: .
V gene: TRBV7-9
D gene: .
CDR3 protein: CASSRGDSPLHF
CDR3 DNA: TGTGCCAGCAGCCGGGGGGATTCACCCCTCCACTTT

J gene: TRBJ2-7
clone size: .
V gene: TRBV27
D gene: TRBD2
CDR3 protein: CASSLVSHPREGLYYEQYF
CDR3 DNA: TGTGCCAGCAGTTTAGTAAGTCATCCGCGGGAGGGCCTTTACTACGAGCAGTACTTC

J gene: TRBJ2-3
clone size: .
V gene: TRBV28
D gene: .
CDR3 protein: CASSSYRGGIAGDTQYF
CDR3 DNA: TGTGCCAGCAGTTCTTACAGGGGGGGAATAGCGGGCGATACGCAGTATTTT

J gene: TRBJ1-3
clone size: .
V gene: TRBV28
D gene: TRBD1
CDR3 protein: CASSARTGVPNTIYF
CDR3 DNA: TGTGCCAGCAGTGCTAGGACAGGGGTTCCTAACACCATATATTTT

J gene: TRBJ2-1
clone size: .
V gene: TRBV2
D gene: .
CDR3 protein: CASSDNPPNEQFF
CDR3 DNA: TGTGCCAGCAGTGATAACCCGCCCAATGAGCAGTTCTTC

J gene: TRBJ1-6
clone size: .
V gene: TRBV6-5
D gene: .
CDR3 protein: CASSYSKGMDSPLHF
CDR3 DNA: TGTGCCAGCAGTTACTCGAAAGGGATGGATTCACCCCTCCACTTT

J gene: TRBJ2-5
clone size: .
V gene: TRBV30
D gene: .
CDR3 protein: CAWRKGYQETQYF
CDR3 DNA: TGTGCCTGGAGGAAAGGGTACCAAGAGACCCAGTACTTC

J gene: TRBJ1-2
clone size: .
V gene: TRBV5-4
D gene: TRBD1
CDR3 protein: CASSLETGVGYGYTF
CDR3 DNA: TGTGCCAGCAGCTTGGAAACAGGGGTGGGCTATGGCTACACCTTC

J gene: TRBJ2-3
clone size: .
V gene: TRBV20-1
D gene: .
CDR3 protein: CSAGQLQYF
CDR3 DNA: TGCAGTGCCGGTCAACTTCAGTATTTT

J gene: TRBJ2-5
clone size: few
V gene: TRBV7-6
D gene: TRBD2
CDR3 protein: CASRGTSTYQETQYF
CDR3 DNA: TGTGCCAGCAGAGGGACTAGCACGTACCAAGAGACCCAGTACTTC

J gene: TRBJ1-2
clone size: .
V gene: TRBV4-1
D gene: .
CDR3 protein: CASSQGTPTGNYGYTF
CDR3 DNA: TGCGCCAGCAGCCAAGGCACCCCTACAGGCAACTATGGCTACACCTTC

J gene: TRBJ2-5
clone size: few
V gene: TRBV27
D gene: TRBD2
CDR3 protein: CASSRRERETQYF
CDR3 DNA: TGTGCCAGCAGTCGGCGGGAGCGAGAGACCCAGTACTTC

J gene: TRBJ1-2
clone size: few
V gene: TRBV19
D gene: .
CDR3 protein: CASSIPGTPFSGYTF
CDR3 DNA: TGTGCCAGTAGTATTCCCGGGACCCCCTTCTCGGGCTACACCTTC

J gene: TRBJ1-3
clone size: .
V gene: TRBV28
D gene: .
CDR3 protein: CASSLEGSGNTIYF
CDR3 DNA: TGTGCCAGCAGTTTAGAGGGCTCTGGAAACACCATATATTTT

J gene: TRBJ2-7
clone size: .
V gene: TRBV28
D gene: TRBD2
CDR3 protein: CASTPPSGSYEQYF
CDR3 DNA: TGTGCCAGTACCCCCCCTAGCGGGAGTTACGAGCAGTACTTC

J gene: TRBJ2-6
clone size: .
V gene: TRBV5-4
D gene: .
CDR3 protein: CASSGGANVLTF
CDR3 DNA: TGTGCCAGCTCAGGCGGGGCCAACGTCCTGACTTTC

J gene: TRBJ2-7
clone size: many
V gene: TRBV5-1
D gene: TRBD2
CDR3 protein: CASSSRVLAGDPYEQYF
CDR3 DNA: TGCGCCAGCAGCTCCCGGGTTCTAGCGGGAGACCCCTACGAGCAGTACTTC

J gene: TRBJ1-3
clone size: few
V gene: TRBV7-9
D gene: .
CDR3 protein: CASSLDSRDGNTIYF
CDR3 DNA: TGTGCCAGCAGCTTAGACAGTCGAGATGGAAACACCATATATTTT

J gene: TRBJ2-5
clone size: .
V gene: TRBV19
D gene: TRBD2
CDR3 protein: CASSVLGAGRQETQYF
CDR3 DNA: TGTGCCAGTAGTGTACTCGGAGCGGGACGTCAAGAGACCCAGTACTTC

J gene: TRBJ2-7
clone size: .
V gene: TRBV11-2
D gene: TRBD1
CDR3 protein: CAWRAGGADEQYF
CDR3 DNA: TGTGCCTGGAGGGCAGGGGGCGCGGACGAGCAGTACTTC

J gene: TRBJ2-1
clone size: .
V gene: TRBV5-1
D gene: .
CDR3 protein: CASSLADGSLYNEQFF
CDR3 DNA: TGCGCCAGCAGCTTGGCCGACGGGAGCTTATACAATGAGCAGTTCTTC

J gene: TRBJ1-1
clone size: .
V gene: TRBV15
D gene: .
CDR3 protein: CATSRGNTEAFF
CDR3 DNA: TGTGCCACTTCCCGGGGGAACACTGAAGCTTTCTTT

J gene: TRBJ1-5
clone size: .
V gene: TRBV19
D gene: .
CDR3 protein: CASSIWQGGNQPQHF
CDR3 DNA: TGTGCCAGTAGTATATGGCAGGGAGGCAATCAGCCCCAGCATTTT

J gene: TRBJ2-2
clone size: .
V gene: TRBV5-1
D gene: .
CDR3 protein: CASSLNRGEAGELFF
CDR3 DNA: TGCGCCAGCAGCTTGAACCGAGGAGAGGCCGGGGAGCTGTTTTTT

J gene: TRBJ1-2
clone size: .
V gene: TRBV28
D gene: TRBD1
CDR3 protein: CASSRQGIGYGYTF
CDR3 DNA: TGTGCCAGCAGTAGACAGGGGATCGGCTATGGCTACACCTTC

J gene: TRBJ2-7
clone size: .
V gene: TRBV19
D gene: TRBD1
CDR3 protein: CASSYRGLGQGFYEQYF
CDR3 DNA: TGTGCCAGTAGCTATCGGGGTCTGGGACAGGGGTTCTACGAGCAGTACTTC

J gene: TRBJ1-2
clone size: .
V gene: TRBV6-5
D gene: .
CDR3 protein: CASSDNRIGRGGYTF
CDR3 DNA: TGTGCCAGCAGCGATAACAGGATTGGGAGGGGTGGCTACACCTTC

J gene: TRBJ1-1
clone size: many
V gene: TRBV28
D gene: .
CDR3 protein: CASTGFGGNTEAFF
CDR3 DNA: TGTGCCAGCACCGGATTCGGGGGGAACACTGAAGCTTTCTTT